Following are 21 T cell receptor beta chains from one sample sequenced in a study of cytotoxic CD8 clonotypes in ibrutinib-treated CLL. Here immunoSEQ multiplex PCR was the method, and the copy in TCRdb shows in-frame clones only, minus some. The data show 100,000 or so clones, more than 55% seen once. Specimen: PBMCs, collected after 24 months of ibrutinib treatment. Source of these receptors: a human donor with chronic lymphocytic leukemia.

This chain joins TRBV7-6 and TRBJ1-6, with 11 bases identical to TRBD1. Per the germline V gene, CDR1 is SGHVS and CDR2 is FNYEAQ. Germline trimming cut 5 bases from V and 6 bases from J; bases unmatched to any gene: 0. CDR3 length equals 14 residues. The CDR3 DNA sequence: TGTGCCAGCAGCGGGACAGGGGGTAATTCACCCCTCCACTTT. Protein sequence: CASSGTGGNSPLHF.

The rearrangement uses TRBV4-1 and TRBJ2-7; tentative D call: TRBD1 (6 bases). V lost 1 base to trimming and J lost 4 bases, with 17 bases between them. The CDR3 totals 16 residues. CDR1 and CDR2 from the germline V gene are MGHRA and YSYEKL. The CDR3: CASSQGEGVGPYEQYF. The CDR3 DNA reads TGCGCCAGCAGCCAAGGAGAGGGGGTTGGTCCATACGAGCAGTACTTC.

The V gene is TRBV6-5, the J gene TRBJ2-1; tentatively, D is TRBD1 (5 bases). The CDR3 sequence is 14 residues long. The germline gives CDR1 MNHEY, CDR2 SVGAGI. Trimming removed 6 bases at V and 5 bases at J, with 14 bases between. CDR3 region: CASRSLGQNNEQFF. CDR3 DNA sequence: TGTGCCAGCAGATCCCTGGGGCAAAACAATGAGCAGTTCTTC.

The V gene is TRBV6-6, the J gene TRBJ1-6; D gene uncertain. CDR3 length equals 12 residues. The germline V and J ends were trimmed by 5 bases and 13 bases, with 12 bases remaining between them. Germline lookup yields CDR1 MNHNY and CDR2 SVGAGI (reference sequence). This chain's CDR3 is CASSPPQEPLHF. CDR3 nucleotides: TGTGCCAGCAGTCCACCACAAGAGCCCCTCCACTTT.

J is TRBJ1-3 and V is TRBV5-1, with D unclear. CDR1 and CDR2 (germline): SGHRS, YFSETQ. Trimming took off 0 bases at V and 0 bases at J, with 7 bases between the two ends. This CDR3 has 15 amino acids. The CDR3 region is CASSLDFSSGNTIYF. CDR3 in DNA: TGCGCCAGCAGCTTGGACTTCAGCTCTGGAAACACCATATATTTT.

The rearrangement uses TRBV7-2 and TRBJ2-1; D may correspond to TRBD1 or TRBD2 (5 bases each). The V end was cut by 6 bases, the J end by 5 bases, with 20 bases between. The CDR3 consists of 16 residues. Germline assignment: CDR1 SGHTA and CDR2 FQGNSA. CDR3 nucleotide sequence: TGTGCCAGCAGTTCCTCCTCGGGACCCAACAACAATGAGCAGTTCTTC. Encoded protein: CASSSSSGPNNNEQFF.

This chain links TRBV6-5 with TRBJ2-7, with 8 bases that match TRBD1. Trimming removed 5 bases from V and 11 bases from J; junction bases left unmatched: 5. There are 11 residues in the CDR3. Germline CDR1 MNHEY, CDR2 SVGAGI. CDR3 nucleotides: TGTGCCAGCAGTGACCGACAGGGGAAGTACTTC. It translates to CASSDRQGKYF.

Many counts were recorded for this clone. The rearrangement uses TRBV6-1 and TRBJ2-7; 7 nucleotides line up with TRBD1. The CDR3 is 13 residues long. Per germline, CDR1 MNHNS and CDR2 SASEGT. Germline trimming cut 6 bases from V and 1 base from J; bases unmatched to any gene: 3. The CDR3 sequence is CASRTGKSYEQYF. The CDR3 DNA reads TGTGCCAGCAGGACAGGGAAATCCTACGAGCAGTACTTC.

This clone was seen ten or more times. The chain recombines TRBV30 with TRBJ1-5; 8 bases are a match to TRBD1. V dropped 5 bases and J dropped 1; count of bases not matched to a gene: 4. The CDR3 consists of 14 residues. Germline V lookup: CDR1 GTSNPN, CDR2 SVGIG (reference sequence). CDR3 loop: CAWSGGGSNQPQHF. The DNA of the CDR3 is TGTGCCTGGTCAGGGGGCGGGAGCAATCAGCCCCAGCATTTT.

This clone was seen more than once but under ten times. This chain joins TRBV6-5 and TRBJ1-1; D not certain. The V gene lost 0 bases and the J gene lost 3 bases, with 8 bases spanning the gap. Per the germline V gene, CDR1 is MNHEY and CDR2 is SVGAGI. This CDR3 region has 14 residues. The CDR3 sequence: CASSYSKGYTEAFF. The CDR3 DNA reads as TGTGCCAGCAGTTACTCGAAAGGGTACACTGAAGCTTTCTTT.

The chain carries TRBV5-1 and TRBJ2-7; tentatively, D is TRBD1 (5 bases). The CDR3 has 13 amino acids. Germline CDR1 reads SGHRS; CDR2 reads YFSETQ. V was cut by 4 bases and J by 3 bases, with 11 bases left in between. CDR3 amino acids: CASSLDTSYEQYF. The CDR3 DNA reads as TGCGCCAGCAGCCTGGACACGAGCTACGAGCAGTACTTC.

The chain employs TRBV2 and TRBJ2-3; 12 bases are shared with TRBD2. Trimming took 10 bases from V and 2 from J; bases not matched to a gene: 4. The V gene's germline CDR1 is SNHLY and CDR2 FYNNEI. The CDR3 is made up of 14 amino acids. For the CDR3, the DNA is TGTGCCACGGGACTAGCGGGCGCCACAGATACGCAGTATTTT. It encodes CATGLAGATDTQYF.

This clone was found a few times. The gene calls are TRBV5-1 and TRBJ2-5; weak D call: TRBD2 (6 bases). Germline-derived CDR1 and CDR2 are SGHRS and YFSETQ. The V end was cut by 0 bases, the J end by 7 bases, with 13 bases between. The CDR3 is 14 amino acids. Written as DNA, the CDR3 is TGCGCCAGCAGCTTGGAACGGACCGGGGGGACCCAGTACTTC. Protein: CASSLERTGGTQYF.

The rearrangement uses TRBV5-1 and TRBJ1-5; D might be TRBD1 (5 bases). This CDR3 region has 13 residues. The germline gives CDR1 SGHRS, CDR2 YFSETQ. V was pared by 1 base and J by 8 bases, with 10 bases between. The CDR3 DNA sequence: TGCGCCAGCAGCTTGCGGGGAGGGGAGCCCCAGCATTTT. It translates to CASSLRGGEPQHF.

In its sample, this clone was seen many times. The chain joins TRBV6-1 to TRBJ2-1; D unclear. The CDR3 is 12 amino acids. Trimming left V 6 bases short and J 5 bases short, with 8 bases between. Germline V gene data show CDR1 as MNHNS and CDR2 as SASEGT. The CDR3 coding sequence is TGTGCCAGCAGGCCACGAAACAATGAGCAGTTCTTC. Translation: CASRPRNNEQFF.

The chain combines TRBV25-1 with TRBJ1-5, with unresolved D. The length of the CDR3 is 14 residues. V gave up 1 base and J gave up 4 bases, with 8 bases separating them. The germline gives CDR1 MGHDK, CDR2 SYGVNS. CDR3 in amino acids: CASSELVRNQPQHF. The CDR3 DNA sequence: TGTGCCAGCAGTGAATTAGTCCGGAATCAGCCCCAGCATTTT. Supplemented by reference TRBV25-1 and TRBJ1-5, the full variable domain reads EADIYQTPRYLVIGTGKKITLECSQTMGHDKMYWYQQDPGMELHLIHYSYGVNSTEKGDLSSESTVSRIRTEHFPLTLESARPSHTSQYLCASSELVRNQPQHFGDGTRLSIL.

V is TRBV7-9 and J is TRBJ2-3; D not resolved. V gave up 3 bases and J gave up 0 bases, with 7 bases separating them. Per the germline V gene, CDR1 is SEHNR and CDR2 is FQNEAQ (reference sequence). The CDR3 contains 14 residues. The CDR3 sequence: CASSFGVSTDTQYF. The DNA for the CDR3 is TGTGCCAGCAGCTTTGGGGTAAGCACAGATACGCAGTATTTT.

This clone occurred many times. The chain links TRBV5-4 to TRBJ1-4, with no clear D. The V end was cut by 0 bases, the J end by 2 bases, with 5 bases between. This CDR3 has 14 amino acids. Per the germline V gene, CDR1 is SGHNT and CDR2 is YYREEE (reference sequence). The CDR3, as DNA: TGTGCCAGCAGCTTGGGAGGTACTAATGAAAAACTGTTTTTT. It codes for CASSLGGTNEKLFF.

The rearrangement joins TRBV29-1 to TRBJ2-1; 8 bases align to TRBD1. Germline CDR1 reads SQVTM; CDR2 reads ANQGSEA. The CDR3 loop spans 13 amino acids. Trimming removed 2 bases from V and 12 bases from J; junction bases left unmatched: 9. The CDR3 DNA is TGCAGCGTTGAATTAGGACAGGGAGCAGGGCAGTTCTTC. Translation gives CSVELGQGAGQFF.

This clone was counted a few times. The CDR3 region has the DNA TGTGCCAGTAGTGTGGGACTAGCGGGAATCAATGAGCAGTTCTTC. This sequence encodes CASSVGLAGINEQFF. J is TRBJ2-1 and V is TRBV19; the match to TRBD2 covers 13 bases. CDR1 is LNHDA, CDR2 SQIVND, per germline (reference sequence). V lost 5 bases and J lost 6; bases outside the gene matches: 4. The CDR3 runs to 15 residues.

The V and J genes are TRBV7-3 and TRBJ2-2; D may match TRBD1 or TRBD2 (6 bases each). This CDR3 is built from 19 residues. The V end lost 2 bases, the J end lost 6 bases, and 25 bases lay between the germline ends. Germline CDR1 and CDR2: SGHTA and FQGTGA. The CDR3 DNA reads TGTGCCAGCAGCTTAGTGGCCCGCAGAGGGGGAGGAGTCGCCGGGGAGCTGTTTTTT. It is translated as CASSLVARRGGGVAGELFF.